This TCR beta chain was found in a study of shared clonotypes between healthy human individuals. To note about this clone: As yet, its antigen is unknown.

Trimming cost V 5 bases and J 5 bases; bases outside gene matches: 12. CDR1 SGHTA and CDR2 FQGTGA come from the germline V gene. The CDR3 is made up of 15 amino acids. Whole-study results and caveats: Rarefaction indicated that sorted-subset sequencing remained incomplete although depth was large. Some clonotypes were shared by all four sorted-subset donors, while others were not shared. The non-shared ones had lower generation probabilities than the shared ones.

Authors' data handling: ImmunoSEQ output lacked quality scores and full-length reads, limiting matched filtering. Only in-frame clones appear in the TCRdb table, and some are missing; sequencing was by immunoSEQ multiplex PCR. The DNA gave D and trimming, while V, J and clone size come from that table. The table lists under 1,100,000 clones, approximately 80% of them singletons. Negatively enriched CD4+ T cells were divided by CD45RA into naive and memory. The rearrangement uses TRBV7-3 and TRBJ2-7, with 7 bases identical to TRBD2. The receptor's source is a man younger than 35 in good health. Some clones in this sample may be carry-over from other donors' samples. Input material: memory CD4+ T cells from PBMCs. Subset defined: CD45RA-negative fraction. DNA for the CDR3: TGTGCCAGCAGCCTGTTGGCGGGAGCGTTACACGAGCAGTACTTC. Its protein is CASSLLAGALHEQYF.